One and the same sample provided the 30 T cell receptor beta chains below, sequenced in a study of a mutant IDH1 vaccine in newly diagnosed glioma. Generated by immunoSEQ multiplex PCR, the TCRdb table keeps only in-frame clones and is missing some. The sample holds tens of thousands of clones, roughly 70% seen once. These receptors are not linked to any known antigen. Time point denoted: week 47, end of study. One vaccine dose held 300 ug of mutant IDH1 20-mer peptide and came with topical imiquimod. The input for sequencing was PBMCs, taken from a glioma patient whose treatment included an IDH1 peptide vaccine. The receptors shown here come from a man aged 35 to 55 with glioma.

In its sample, this clone was seen once. CDR3 DNA: TGTGCCAGCAGTCCCCGGATCACAGATACGCAGTATTTT. Encoded protein: CASSPRITDTQYF. V and J are TRBV6-5 and TRBJ2-3, with no clear D. CDR3 length: 13 residues. Germline V lookup: CDR1 MNHEY, CDR2 SVGAGI. The germline V and J ends were trimmed by 5 bases and 2 bases, with 8 bases remaining between them.

V gene TRBV11-2 combines with J gene TRBJ2-2; no clear D. The V and J ends lost 5 bases and 1 base respectively, with 8 bases between them. Germline V CDR1 and CDR2: SGHAT, FQNNGV. This CDR3 has 14 amino acids. The DNA of the CDR3 is TGTGCCAGCAGCCCGGCACTGAACACCGGGGAGCTGTTTTTT. It encodes CASSPALNTGELFF.

This clone was seen more than once but under ten times. One junction end does not reproduce the germline sequence, and a read error may be involved. This chain links TRBV29-1 with TRBJ1-1; D is ambiguous. The CDR3 loop spans 12 amino acids. The germline gives CDR1 SQVTM, CDR2 ANQGSEA. The CDR3 reads CSVEEVNTEAFF. CDR3 coding DNA: TGCAGCGTAGAAGAAGTGAACACTGAAGCTTTCTTT.

This chain connects TRBV12-5 to TRBJ2-1; unclear D gene. Germline V gene sequence: CDR1 LGHNT, CDR2 FRNRAP. This CDR3 comprises 9 residues. CDR3 nucleotides: TGTGCGCTGTTCGAGGAGCAGTTCTTC. It encodes CALFEEQFF.

This chain joins TRBV18 and TRBJ2-7, with 8 bases fitting TRBD1. Trimming at V came to 3 bases and at J to 3 bases, leaving 4 bases not matched to a gene. The germline V gene encodes CDR1 KGHSH and CDR2 LQKENI. The CDR3 covers 14 residues. The CDR3 reads CASSPTGVNYEQYF. In nucleotides, the CDR3 is TGTGCCAGCTCACCGACAGGGGTGAACTACGAGCAGTACTTC.

The DNA of the CDR3 is TGTGCCAGCAGTGAAGAGGGGTCAGCCCTGGGCTACACCTTC. Protein sequence: CASSEEGSALGYTF. The chain is built from TRBV2 and TRBJ1-2; D might be TRBD1 (5 bases). CDR1 is SNHLY, CDR2 FYNNEI, per germline. This CDR3 comprises 14 residues. V was shortened by 1 base and J by 8 bases, with 14 bases between the two germline ends.

This CDR3 is CAWSVTTEAFF. The CDR3 DNA reads TGTGCCTGGAGTGTTACCACTGAAGCTTTCTTT. The chain has TRBV30 and TRBJ1-1; D is ambiguous. The length of the CDR3 is 11 residues. CDR1 and CDR2 from the germline V gene are GTSNPN and SVGIG (reference sequence). Trimming cost V 0 bases and J 4 bases, with 3 bases left between them. The entire variable domain, with the rest obtained from reference TRBV30 and TRBJ1-1, is as follows: SQTIHQWPATLVQPVGSPLSLECTVEGTSNPNLYWYRQAAGRGLQLLFYSVGIGQISSEVPQNLSASRPQDRQFILSSKKLLLSDSGFYLCAWSVTTEAFFGQGTRLTVV.

The V gene is TRBV6-1, the J gene TRBJ2-7; tentatively, D is TRBD1 or TRBD2 (5 bases each). In germline, CDR1 is MNHNS, CDR2 SASEGT. V dropped 8 bases and J dropped 3 bases, with 11 bases sitting between them. This CDR3 has 12 residues. The CDR3 DNA reads as TGTGCCAGCCGGGACGGCCTCTACGAGCAGTACGTC. The encoded protein is CASRDGLYEQYV.

The chain employs TRBV6-5 and TRBJ1-5; 7 bases line up with TRBD1. With V trimmed by 5 bases and J by 0 bases, 4 bases remained unmatched. Germline assignment: CDR1 MNHEY and CDR2 SVGAGI. This CDR3 comprises 15 residues. The CDR3 DNA follows: TGTGCCAGCAGTGCTGACAGGGATAGCAATCAGCCCCAGCATTTT. It specifies CASSADRDSNQPQHF.

The J gene is TRBJ2-7, the V gene TRBV6-5, with TRBD2 matching 10 bases. Losses at the gene ends were 8 bases for V and 7 bases for J; bases not matched to a gene: 8. The CDR3 sequence is 13 residues long. CDR1 MNHEY and CDR2 SVGAGI come from the germline V gene. The CDR3 region has the DNA TGTGCCAGCGCCCCCCAACTAGCGGGAGAGCAGTACTTC. Translating gives CASAPQLAGEQYF.

V gene TRBV5-4 combines with J gene TRBJ2-7; maybe TRBD2 (6 bases). The CDR3 covers 14 residues. The V end lost 3 bases, the J end lost 4 bases, and 14 bases lay between the germline ends. CDR1 is SGHNT and CDR2 is YYREEE in the germline V gene (reference sequence). The CDR3 nucleotides read TGTGCCAGCAGCTCCAAGGGACTCCCTTACGAGCAGTACGTC. Translating gives CASSSKGLPYEQYV.

The chain is built from TRBV9 and TRBJ2-4, with unresolved D. The CDR3 runs to 16 residues. V lost 0 bases and J 0 bases, leaving 10 bases between the germline ends. From germline, CDR1 is SGDLS and CDR2 YYNGEE. Here the CDR3 reads CASSVGDGLAKNIQYF. The CDR3 nucleotides read TGTGCCAGCAGCGTAGGCGACGGCCTAGCCAAAAACATTCAGTACTTC.

The chain has TRBV28 and TRBJ2-1, with TRBD2 matching 14 bases. V trimming: 4 bases; J trimming: 12 bases; junction bases outside the gene matches: 8. Germline V gene lookup returns CDR1 MDHEN and CDR2 SYDVKM. The CDR3 spans 15 residues. The CDR3 protein is CASSSGLAGATRQFF. DNA for the CDR3: TGTGCCAGCAGTTCGGGACTAGCGGGAGCAACTAGGCAGTTCTTC.

DNA of the CDR3: TGTGCCAGCAGCTCCGGGGCGGGGGCTATCTACAATGAGCAGTTCTTC. Amino acid sequence: CASSSGAGAIYNEQFF. V and J are TRBV11-2 and TRBJ2-1; a possible D gene is TRBD2 (7 bases). The CDR3 runs 16 residues. Trimming removed 4 bases from V and 3 bases from J, with 16 bases in between. Germline V gene sequence: CDR1 SGHAT, CDR2 FQNNGV.

This clone was observed a single time. DNA of the CDR3: TGTGCCAGCAGTTACCAAATCCGCACAGATACGCAGTATTTT. It specifies CASSYQIRTDTQYF. The V and J genes are TRBV6-5 and TRBJ2-3; no definite D call. This CDR3 is built from 14 residues. The germline CDR1 and CDR2 sequences are MNHEY and SVGAGI. V was clipped by 2 bases and J by 1 base, with 7 bases between them.

This chain uses TRBV18 with TRBJ1-1; 7 bases agree with TRBD1. This CDR3 has 17 amino acids. Germline CDR1 reads KGHSH; CDR2 reads LQKENI. V lost 2 bases, J lost 0 bases, and 9 bases stayed unmatched. The CDR3 here is CASSPAGTVIMNTEAFF. For the CDR3, the DNA is TGTGCCAGCTCACCAGCCGGGACAGTAATCATGAACACTGAAGCTTTCTTT.

The count of this clone is one. V usage is TRBV25-1 and J usage is TRBJ2-7; 9 bases map to TRBD1. The CDR3 covers 15 residues. Losses at the gene ends were 5 bases for V and 1 base for J; bases not matched to a gene: 6. CDR1 is MGHDK, CDR2 SYGVNS, per germline. In DNA, the CDR3 is TGTGCCAGCAGTACCGGGACAGGGTTATCCTACGAGCAGTACTTC. Its protein is CASSTGTGLSYEQYF.

This chain uses TRBV19 with TRBJ1-6; 7 nucleotides agree with TRBD1. The germline gives CDR1 LNHDA, CDR2 SQIVND (reference sequence). The J segment lost 9 bases and the V segment lost 6 bases, leaving 11 bases of the junction unmatched. The CDR3 loop spans 15 amino acids. CDR3: CASRTGQGGRSPLHF. The CDR3 DNA reads as TGTGCCAGTAGGACGGGGCAGGGGGGACGTTCACCCCTCCACTTT.

The J gene is TRBJ1-2, the V gene TRBV2; 8 positions agree with TRBD1. V gave up 8 bases and J gave up 2 bases; unmatched junction bases: 4. There are 13 residues in the CDR3. CDR1 SNHLY and CDR2 FYNNEI come from the germline V gene. This CDR3 reads CASGGTGNYGYTF. CDR3 nucleotide sequence: TGTGCCAGCGGAGGGACAGGAAACTATGGCTACACCTTC.

V usage is TRBV11-2 and J usage is TRBJ1-1; weak D call: TRBD1 (5 bases). CDR1 SGHAT and CDR2 FQNNGV come from the germline V gene. V lost 5 bases, J lost 8 bases, and 12 bases lay in between. There are 12 residues in the CDR3. CDR3 bases: TGTGCCAGCAGCCCTCAATACAGGGAAGCTTTCTTT. The encoded protein is CASSPQYREAFF.

The chain employs TRBV7-2 and TRBJ2-3, with 8 bases fitting TRBD2. The V gene end was trimmed by 1 base and the J gene end by 5 bases; junction bases not matched to a gene: 2. The length of the CDR3 is 14 residues. CDR1 SGHTA and CDR2 FQGNSA come from the germline V gene. CDR3 loop: CASSLGLAGDTQYF. The CDR3 DNA reads as TGTGCCAGCAGCTTAGGGCTAGCGGGAGATACGCAGTATTTT.

This clone was seen a few times. This chain joins TRBV10-2 and TRBJ2-1, with D possibly being TRBD2 (7 bases). The germline CDR1 and CDR2 sequences are WSHSY and SAAADI. The ends were cut back, 8 bases at V and 8 bases at J, with 10 bases in the middle. CDR3 length: 11 residues. This CDR3 reads CASSGGHEQFF. The CDR3, as DNA: TGCGCCAGCTCGGGGGGCCATGAGCAGTTCTTC.

This chain joins TRBV11-3 and TRBJ2-6; D gene uncertain. CDR1 and CDR2 from the germline V gene are SGHNT and YENEEA. Trimming took 2 bases from V and 2 from J, leaving 7 bases between them. There are 15 residues in the CDR3. Written as DNA, the CDR3 is TGTGCCAGCAGCTTAACCTGGACTGGGGCCAACGTCCTGACTTTC. Amino acid sequence: CASSLTWTGANVLTF.

This CDR3 is CASSTRDSPIHYEQYV. The CDR3 DNA is TGTGCCAGCAGCACCCGGGACAGCCCGATTCATTACGAGCAGTACGTC. The chain joins TRBV13 to TRBJ2-7; 7 positions match TRBD1. The CDR3 is 16 residues long. Germline V gene sequence: CDR1 PRHDT, CDR2 FYEKMQ (reference sequence). J gave up 4 bases and V 5 bases, and 14 bases lay outside the gene matches.

V usage is TRBV20-1 and J usage is TRBJ1-1; D remains unclear. The V and J ends lost 0 bases and 6 bases respectively, with 5 bases between them. The germline V gene has CDR1 DFQATT and CDR2 SNEGSKA (reference sequence). The CDR3 consists of 11 residues. CDR3 DNA sequence: TGCAGTGCTAGAGACAGAGCTGAAGCTTTCTTT. This codes for CSARDRAEAFF.

This chain uses TRBV10-3 with TRBJ1-1; D unresolved. The germline V gene encodes CDR1 ENHRY and CDR2 SYGVKD. CDR3 length equals 16 residues. V was trimmed by 3 bases and J by 0 bases, leaving 14 bases between them. DNA for the CDR3: TGTGCCATCAGTGATAGGGAAACCAGCATGAACACTGAAGCTTTCTTT. This translates into CAISDRETSMNTEAFF.

The chain combines TRBV14 with TRBJ1-2, with a weak D call TRBD1 (6 bases). The CDR3 is 18 amino acids. The V gene's germline CDR1 is SGHDN and CDR2 FVKESK. V dropped 1 base and J dropped 2 bases, with 20 bases sitting between them. The CDR3 coding sequence is TGTGCCAGCAGCCAAGGAACTACTGGGGCAGGGGCAAACTATGGCTACACCTTC. Residues: CASSQGTTGAGANYGYTF.

The chain joins TRBV7-9 to TRBJ2-3, with TRBD2 matching over 8 bases. The V and J ends lost 5 bases and 0 bases, in that order; junction bases with no gene match: 10. The germline CDR1 and CDR2 sequences are SEHNR and FQNEAQ (reference sequence). The CDR3 has 17 amino acids. The CDR3 reads CASSHPPGGSSTDTQYF. CDR3 bases: TGTGCCAGCAGCCATCCCCCGGGAGGGAGCAGCACAGATACGCAGTATTTT.

CDR3 amino acids: CASSGLQFNTQYF. The CDR3 DNA reads as TGTGCCAGCAGCGGACTACAGTTTAATACGCAGTATTTT. This chain links TRBV5-6 with TRBJ2-3, with a tentative D call TRBD2 (6 bases). The CDR3 extends over 13 amino acids. Germline V gives CDR1 SGHDT, CDR2 YYEEEE. With 4 bases removed from V and 7 bases from J, the gap between germline ends came to 13 bases.

Only a few counts were recorded for this clone. The chain has TRBV25-1 and TRBJ1-1; no definite D call. The length of the CDR3 is 15 residues. Germline CDR1 is MGHDK and CDR2 is SYGVNS. Between the trimmed V and J ends, which lost 5 bases and 1 base, there was a span of 14 bases. CDR3 residues: CASSPRTGGNTEAFF. The CDR3 DNA sequence: TGTGCCAGCAGTCCGCGGACGGGAGGGAACACTGAAGCTTTCTTT.